This passage covers 24 T cell receptor beta chains from one sample sequenced in a study of blood T cells in healthy people across ages. Using a J-beta primer mix together with a sample-barcoded 5' primer, a second PCR was run for about 6 to 12 cycles. MiXCR, applied by TCRdb to the 5' RACE reads, yields one record per CDR3 protein. This table holds just over 800,000 distinct CDR3 sequences, 62% found once. Sequenced sample: blood. Receptors originate from a young man in good health.

The V call is TRBV6-6, the J call TRBJ1-2; D is unclear. The CDR3 is 17 amino acids. Germline V gives CDR1 MNHNY, CDR2 SVGAGI (reference sequence). V was cut by 5 bases and J by 5 bases, with 24 bases left in between. DNA of the CDR3: TGTGCCAGCAGTCAAAGGTCCCCCGGGAGCGATCGTTATGGCTACACCTTC. Translation gives CASSQRSPGSDRYGYTF.

Points on this clonotype: A read error may account for a junction end that differs from germline. The rearrangement uses TRBV7-2 and TRBJ2-4; D is possibly TRBD2 (6 bases). With the DNA end fitting TRBJ2-7 better, the J assignment may be wrong. The germline CDR1 and CDR2 sequences are SGHTA and FQGNSA. The CDR3 sequence is 13 residues long. CDR3 sequence: CASSRSGSSEQYF. The CDR3 region has the DNA TGTGCCAGCAGTCGTAGCGGTTCCTCCGAGCAGTACTTC.

J is TRBJ2-4 and V is TRBV4-3; D uncertain. CDR3 length equals 12 residues. V was shortened by 0 bases and J by 13 bases, with 10 bases between the two germline ends. Germline-derived CDR1 and CDR2 are LGHNA and YSLEER. The DNA of the CDR3 is TGCGCCAGCAGCCAAGATCATTTAACCCAGTACTTC. It is translated as CASSQDHLTQYF.

This chain joins TRBV12-3 or TRBV12-4 and TRBJ1-5; D unclear. CDR3 length: 14 amino acids. Trimming stripped 2 bases from V and 3 bases from J, with 8 bases between. The chain's CDR3 is CASSLREANQPQHF. In DNA form, the CDR3 reads TGTGCCAGCAGTTTACGTGAGGCCAATCAGCCCCAGCATTTT.

The chain uses TRBV6-2 or TRBV6-3 and TRBJ2-1, with TRBD1 matching 9 bases. Germline trimming cut 2 bases from V and 10 bases from J; bases unmatched to any gene: 9. The CDR3 is 15 residues long. Germline assignment: CDR1 MNHEY and CDR2 SVGEGT. The CDR3 sequence: CASSYPGQGVPEQFF. As DNA, the CDR3 is TGTGCCAGCAGTTACCCGGGACAGGGAGTACCGGAGCAGTTCTTC.

The rearrangement uses TRBV14 and TRBJ2-5, with D possibly matching TRBD1 (6 bases). Per germline, CDR1 SGHDN and CDR2 FVKESK. The CDR3 is 14 amino acids. Trimming removed 2 bases at V and 7 bases at J, with 14 bases between. The CDR3 region has the DNA TGTGCCAGCAGCCAATACAGGGTACAGGGGACCCAGTACTTC. It codes for CASSQYRVQGTQYF.

The chain couples TRBV6-1 to TRBJ2-7, with D possibly matching TRBD2 (5 bases). The J call is in doubt because the DNA end fits TRBJ2-5 better. The CDR3 is made up of 17 amino acids. Germline V CDR1 and CDR2: MNHNS, SASEGT. The CDR3 sequence is CASSETPIPGSWETQYF. DNA of the CDR3: TGTGCCAGCAGTGAAACCCCTATACCGGGAAGCTGGGAGACCCAGTACTTC.

The CDR3: CASSPPGLAGASGANVLTF. CDR3 sequence (DNA): TGTGCCAGCAGCCCCCCGGGACTAGCGGGGGCGTCTGGGGCCAACGTCCTGACTTTC. The rearrangement uses TRBV7-9 and TRBJ2-6, with 14 bases aligning to TRBD2. The junction had 7 bases not matched to a gene; V was cut back by 5 bases and J by 1 base. The CDR3 runs to 19 residues. Germline CDR1 and CDR2: SEHNR and FQNEAQ (reference sequence).

The genes are TRBV7-9 and TRBJ2-7, with D tentatively TRBD1 or TRBD2 (5 bases each). Germline values: CDR1 SEHNR, CDR2 FQNEAQ (reference sequence). Deletions cut 6 bases from V and 2 bases from J, with 17 bases between. CDR3 size: 15 residues. In nucleotides, the CDR3 is TGTGCCAGCAGATCCTCCGGGACGGGACCCTACGAGCAGTACTTC. Protein sequence: CASRSSGTGPYEQYF.

The chain carries TRBV29-1 and TRBJ2-1, with TRBD1 matching over 7 bases. The V gene's germline CDR1 is SQVTM and CDR2 ANQGSEA. The ends lost 3 bases at V and 3 bases at J; junction bases unmatched: 8. This CDR3 region has 15 residues. CDR3 sequence reads: CSVDFRDRSYNEQFF. The CDR3 bases are TGCAGCGTTGATTTTCGGGACAGAAGCTACAATGAGCAGTTCTTC.

V is TRBV28 and J is TRBJ2-3; D is perhaps TRBD2 (6 bases). V gave up 8 bases and J gave up 4 bases, with 19 bases separating them. CDR1 is MDHEN and CDR2 is SYDVKM in the germline V gene. This CDR3 is built from 15 residues. This CDR3 is CASPPHRRGADTQYF. The CDR3, as DNA: TGTGCCAGCCCTCCCCACCGGAGGGGCGCAGATACGCAGTATTTT.

The V call is TRBV20-1, the J call TRBJ1-1; the D gene is possibly TRBD1 (5 bases). This CDR3 comprises 15 residues. Per the germline V gene, CDR1 is DFQATT and CDR2 is SNEGSKA (reference sequence). Deletions cut 1 base from V and 1 base from J, with 13 bases between. For the CDR3, the DNA is TGCAGTGCTAGAGGGGGCAGGCTTGCGAACACTGAAGCTTTCTTT. Its translation is CSARGGRLANTEAFF.

V is TRBV6-5 and J is TRBJ2-7; unclear D gene. The DNA end is more similar to TRBJ2-5, so the J call may be wrong. The CDR3 length is 15 residues. Germline values: CDR1 MNHEY, CDR2 SVGAGI. CDR3: CASNKPGPGSETQYF. CDR3 DNA: TGTGCCAGCAATAAACCGGGCCCTGGGTCCGAGACCCAGTACTTC.

This clonotype was counted between two and nine times. The chain employs TRBV20-1 and TRBJ2-1, with D possibly being TRBD1 (5 bases). CDR3 length: 11 amino acids. The germline V gene has CDR1 DFQATT and CDR2 SNEGSKA (reference sequence). The chain's CDR3 is CSAVYRNEQFF. The CDR3 coding sequence is TGCAGCGCCGTCTACAGGAATGAGCAGTTCTTC.

The count of this clonotype is one. V is TRBV20-1 and J is TRBJ2-7, with D unresolved. The end of the DNA aligns better with TRBJ2-5, so the J call may be wrong. The CDR3 runs to 14 residues. The germline gives CDR1 DFQATT, CDR2 SNEGSKA (reference sequence). As DNA, the CDR3 is TGCAGTGCTAGAAGTAGGTCCGGCTGGGAGACCCAGTACTTC. Amino acid sequence: CSARSRSGWETQYF.

A few counts support this clonotype. The chain employs TRBV21-1 and TRBJ2-1. TRBV21-1 is a known pseudogene. CDR3 length: 12 amino acids. The CDR3 DNA is TGTGCCAGCAGCAACTGGGTCTATGAGCAGTTCTTC. Protein: CASSNWVYEQFF.

V usage is TRBV27 and J usage is TRBJ1-2; D gene ambiguous. Per the germline V gene, CDR1 is MNHEY and CDR2 is SMNVEV (reference sequence). The CDR3 length is 14 residues. The V gene lost 2 bases and the J gene lost 1 base, with 8 bases spanning the gap. CDR3 region: CASSLAAYNYGYTF. DNA of the CDR3: TGTGCCAGCAGTTTAGCCGCGTATAACTATGGCTACACCTTC.

The chain links TRBV7-9 to TRBJ1-5; D remains unclear. Germline CDR1 reads SEHNR; CDR2 reads FQNEAQ (reference sequence). Trimming left V 5 bases short and J 2 bases short, with 10 bases between. This CDR3 has 14 residues. CDR3 sequence: CASSTGPRNQPQHF. The DNA of the CDR3 is TGTGCCAGCAGCACCGGGCCACGCAATCAGCCCCAGCATTTT.

This clonotype has just a few counts. This rearrangement joins TRBV7-9 to TRBJ1-5; D is unresolved. The CDR3 has 16 amino acids. The germline V and J ends were trimmed by 1 base and 0 bases, with 10 bases remaining between them. CDR1 and CDR2 from the germline V gene are SEHNR and FQNEAQ (reference sequence). CDR3 protein: CASSLGTAYSNQPQHF. The DNA of the CDR3 is TGTGCCAGCAGCTTAGGAACAGCTTATAGCAATCAGCCCCAGCATTTT.

Notes on this clonotype: A junction end diverges from the germline sequence, so it may reflect a read error. The genes are TRBV7-7 and TRBJ2-3, with D unresolved. From germline, CDR1 is SSHAT and CDR2 FNYEAQ (reference sequence). The CDR3 sequence is 13 residues long. The CDR3 DNA follows: TGTGCTAGCAGCTTAGCTCAAACAGATACGCAGTATTTT. Translated, it gives CASSLAQTDTQYF.

This clonotype was seen many times. This chain joins TRBV27 and TRBJ2-1, with D hard to call. The length of the CDR3 is 11 residues. CDR1 and CDR2 from the germline V gene are MNHEY and SMNVEV (reference sequence). The V gene lost 8 bases and the J gene lost 4 bases, with 6 bases spanning the gap. CDR3 loop: CASGRYNEQFF. CDR3 sequence (DNA): TGTGCCAGCGGCAGATACAATGAGCAGTTCTTC.

The chain joins TRBV6-5 to TRBJ1-1, with 7 bases identical to TRBD1. This CDR3 region has 16 residues. Germline loops: CDR1 MNHEY, CDR2 SVGAGI. Unmatched junction bases numbered 7, after V lost 0 bases and J lost 3 bases. The CDR3 spells CASSYSKNRGDTEAFF. For the CDR3, the DNA is TGTGCCAGCAGTTACTCGAAGAACAGGGGCGACACTGAAGCTTTCTTT.

The rearrangement joins TRBV20-1 to TRBJ2-1, with 7 bases lining up with TRBD2. Germline V lookup: CDR1 DFQATT, CDR2 SNEGSKA (reference sequence). Losses at the gene ends were 8 bases for V and 0 bases for J; bases not matched to a gene: 13. The CDR3 extends over 16 amino acids. CDR3 coding DNA: TGCAGTCCGAACCTAAGAGCGGGGAGCTCCTACAATGAGCAGTTCTTC. The encoded protein is CSPNLRAGSSYNEQFF.

This clonotype appeared many times. The chain joins TRBV5-1 to TRBJ2-5; 13 positions match TRBD2. V shed 4 bases, J shed 2 bases, and the junction held 2 bases outside the gene matches. From germline, CDR1 is SGHRS and CDR2 YFSETQ. This CDR3 spans 15 amino acids. The CDR3 here is CASSPGLAGQETQYF. The CDR3 nucleotides read TGCGCCAGCAGCCCGGGACTAGCGGGGCAAGAGACCCAGTACTTC.